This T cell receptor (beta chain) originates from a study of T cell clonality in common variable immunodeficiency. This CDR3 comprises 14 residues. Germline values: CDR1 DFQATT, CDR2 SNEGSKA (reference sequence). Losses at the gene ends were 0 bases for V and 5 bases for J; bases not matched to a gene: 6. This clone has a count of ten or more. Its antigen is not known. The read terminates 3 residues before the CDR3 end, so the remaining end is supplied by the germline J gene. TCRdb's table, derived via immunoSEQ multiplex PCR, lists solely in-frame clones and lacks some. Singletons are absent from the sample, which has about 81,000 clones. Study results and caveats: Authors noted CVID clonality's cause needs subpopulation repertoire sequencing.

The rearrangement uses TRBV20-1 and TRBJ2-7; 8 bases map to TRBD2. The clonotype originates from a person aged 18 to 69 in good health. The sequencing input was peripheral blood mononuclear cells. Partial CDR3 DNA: TGCAGTGCTAGAGAGAGGGCGGGAGGCGACGAG. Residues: CSARERAGGDE. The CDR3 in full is CSARERAGGDEQYF.